A selection of T cell receptor beta chains follows, all from one sample in a study of OX40 agonist ivuxolimab in advanced cancers. Clones were read by immunoSEQ multiplex PCR, and TCRdb kept only the in-frame ones, dropping some. The sample records about 66,000 clones, roughly 80% being singletons. The sample consisted of CD4+ or CD8+ T cells sorted from blood, taken in a trial of the OX40 agonist ivuxolimab. These receptors all stem from an adult with an advanced solid tumor such as melanoma, head and neck, liver or kidney cancer. CDR3s include the opening cysteine and the closing phenylalanine or tryptophan. Each record gives: CDR3 protein, CDR3 DNA, clone size, V gene, D gene, J gene. A D gene is named only where the DNA matches it firmly. Clone sizes are given selectively: once, few, many, or a class where the clone is expanded.

CASSIQENYGYTF,TGTGCCAGTAGTATCCAGGAAAACTATGGCTACACCTTC,.,TRBV19,.,TRBJ1-2
CASSPGRYNEQFF,TGTGCCAGCAGCCCCGGGCGTTACAATGAGCAGTTCTTC,.,TRBV11-2,.,TRBJ2-1
CASSFTVNTEAFF,TGTGCCAGCAGCTTCACAGTGAACACTGAAGCTTTCTTT,few,TRBV7-9,.,TRBJ1-1
CASSDPGQGYYEQYF,TGTGCCAGCAGTGACCCGGGACAGGGATACTACGAGCAGTACTTC,.,TRBV28,TRBD1,TRBJ2-7
CASSELRTANYGYTF,TGTGCCAGCAGTGAACTCCGGACGGCTAACTATGGCTACACCTTC,.,TRBV2,.,TRBJ1-2
CASRRTGRTDKQYF,TGTGCCAGTCGAAGGACAGGGAGAACGGACAAGCAGTACTTC,.,TRBV19,TRBD1,TRBJ2-7
CASSLAGGMNTEAFF,TGCGCCAGCAGCTTAGCAGGGGGAATGAACACTGAAGCTTTCTTT,.,TRBV5-1,TRBD1,TRBJ1-1
CASSIQFWAAYNYGYTF,TGTGCCAGTAGTATCCAGTTCTGGGCAGCCTATAACTATGGCTACACCTTC,.,TRBV19,.,TRBJ1-2
CASSQGVSGNTIYF,TGCGCCAGCAGCCAAGGGGTCTCTGGAAACACCATATATTTT,.,TRBV4-3,.,TRBJ1-3
CASTRAENTEAFF,TGTGCCAGCACACGAGCAGAGAACACTGAAGCTTTCTTT,.,TRBV6-1,.,TRBJ1-1
CASSLAPSTDTQYF,TGTGCCAGCAGCTTGGCTCCTAGCACAGATACGCAGTATTTT,once,TRBV7-2,.,TRBJ2-3
CASSEVRITGELFF,TGTGCCAGCAGTGAAGTGCGGATCACCGGGGAGCTGTTTTTT,.,TRBV2,.,TRBJ2-2
CASRPTRSYGYTF,TGTGCCAGCAGACCTACGAGAAGCTATGGCTACACCTTC,.,TRBV27,.,TRBJ1-2
CASSLQGLNTEAFF,TGTGCCAGCAGCCTACAGGGATTGAACACTGAAGCTTTCTTT,.,TRBV6-1,.,TRBJ1-1
CASSVGPNTEAFF,TGTGCCAGCAGCGTAGGGCCGAACACTGAAGCTTTCTTT,.,TRBV9,.,TRBJ1-1
CASSYGNRYTEAFF,TGTGCCAGCAGTTACGGTAACAGGTACACTGAAGCTTTCTTT,.,TRBV6-5,.,TRBJ1-1
CASRGDEQYF,TGTGCCAGCAGGGGTGACGAGCAGTACTTC,.,TRBV7-9,.,TRBJ2-7
CASSLAGTSYNEQFF,TGTGCCAGCAGCTTAGCGGGGACCTCCTACAATGAGCAGTTCTTC,.,TRBV7-2,.,TRBJ2-1
CASRETGFDGYTF,TGTGCCAGCAGGGAGACAGGGTTCGATGGCTACACCTTC,.,TRBV11-2,TRBD1,TRBJ1-2
CASSESSNYQPQHF,TGTGCCAGCAGTGAATCGAGCAACTACCAGCCCCAGCATTTT,.,TRBV2,.,TRBJ1-5
CASSQDPASGDTQYF,TGTGCCAGCAGCCAAGACCCCGCTAGCGGAGATACGCAGTATTTT,.,TRBV4-2,TRBD2,TRBJ2-3
CASSENEGTQPQHF,TGTGCCAGCAGTGAAAATGAGGGAACCCAGCCCCAGCATTTT,once,TRBV6-1,.,TRBJ1-5
CASSLGGTSGHREQFF,TGTGCCAGCAGCTTGGGTGGGACTAGCGGTCATAGAGAGCAGTTCTTC,.,TRBV5-4,TRBD2,TRBJ2-1
CSVDRQGICEKLFF,TGCAGCGTTGATAGACAGGGTATTTGCGAAAAACTGTTTTTT,.,TRBV29-1,TRBD1,TRBJ1-4
CAIIMDTNYGYTF,TGTGCCATCATTATGGACACTAACTATGGCTACACCTTC,few,TRBV10-3,.,TRBJ1-2
CASSAREGTVKETQYF,TGTGCCAGCAGTGCCCGAGAGGGGACAGTGAAAGAGACCCAGTACTTC,.,TRBV2,TRBD1,TRBJ2-5
CASSKGQREPQHF,TGTGCCAGCAGCAAGGGACAGAGGGAGCCCCAGCATTTT,once,TRBV27,TRBD1,TRBJ1-5
CASSLDRGWVNEAFF,TGTGCCAGCAGCTTGGACAGGGGCTGGGTCAATGAAGCTTTCTTT,.,TRBV5-6,TRBD1,TRBJ1-1
CASSEAWPPLRDQPQHF,TGTGCCAGCAGTGAAGCGTGGCCCCCCCTCAGGGATCAGCCCCAGCATTTT,.,TRBV6-1,.,TRBJ1-5
CASSLALAGGRSYNEQFF,TGTGCCAGCAGCTTGGCTCTAGCGGGGGGGCGCTCCTACAATGAGCAGTTCTTC,.,TRBV5-5,TRBD2,TRBJ2-1
CASSDRRNTGELFF,TGTGCCAGCAGTGACAGGAGAAACACCGGGGAGCTGTTTTTT,.,TRBV2,.,TRBJ2-2
CASSLAGSGVTQYF,TGTGCCAGCAGCTTGGCCGGTTCCGGGGTTACGCAGTATTTT,.,TRBV5-8,.,TRBJ2-3
CASSTRQGAYEQYF,TGTGCCAGTAGTACCAGACAGGGGGCATACGAGCAGTACTTC,.,TRBV19,TRBD1,TRBJ2-7
CASGQTNTEAFF,TGTGCCAGCGGACAGACGAACACTGAAGCTTTCTTT,.,TRBV6-1,.,TRBJ1-1
CASSPPGLAYLTGELFF,TGTGCCAGCAGCCCACCGGGACTAGCCTACCTCACCGGGGAGCTGTTTTTT,few,TRBV28,TRBD2,TRBJ2-2
CASSLEVADTQYF,TGCGCCAGCAGCTTGGAGGTCGCAGATACGCAGTATTTT,.,TRBV5-1,.,TRBJ2-3
CASNGNGFGTVLSSGYTF,TGTGCCAGCAATGGTAATGGTTTCGGGACAGTACTTTCGAGTGGCTACACCTTC,.,TRBV28,TRBD1,TRBJ1-2
CASSLGGSRETQYF,TGTGCCAGCAGCTTAGGGGGCAGTCGGGAGACCCAGTACTTC,.,TRBV7-2,.,TRBJ2-5
CASSWSGTIQETQYF,TGCGCCAGCAGCTGGTCCGGGACTATCCAAGAGACCCAGTACTTC,once,TRBV5-1,TRBD2,TRBJ2-5
CASSPALEAFF,TGTGCCAGCAGCCCCGCCCTTGAAGCTTTCTTT,.,TRBV11-2,.,TRBJ1-1
CASGLAVRGRGEQFF,TGTGCTAGTGGTTTGGCCGTAAGGGGCCGTGGTGAGCAGTTCTTC,few,TRBV12-5,.,TRBJ2-1
CASSREAGVDQPQHF,TGTGCCAGCTCTCGCGAGGCAGGGGTTGATCAGCCCCAGCATTTT,once,TRBV18,.,TRBJ1-5